Reported below is one T cell receptor (beta chain). Its antigen is unidentified. Sequenced by immunoSEQ multiplex PCR; TCRdb stores in-frame clones only, minus some. The data hold around 260,000 clones, with roughly 91% observed a single time. These data come from a study of cytomegalovirus exposure and HLA in healthy donors. Whole-study results and caveats: TCR beta chains numbering some 160 were designated cytomegalovirus-associated.

Germline V lookup: CDR1 LNHDA, CDR2 SQIVND (reference sequence). This CDR3 spans 12 amino acids. V was cut by 2 bases and J by 5 bases, with 7 bases left in between. This sequence was found in a woman aged 25-40 years in good health and CMV-seronegative. The specimen was PBMCs. V gene TRBV19 combines with J gene TRBJ2-7; D not resolved. The CDR3 reads CASSIFGDEQYF. The CDR3 DNA is TGTGCCAGTAGTATATTTGGAGACGAGCAGTACTTC.